This passage covers 28 T cell receptor beta chains from one sample sequenced in a study of CD4+ T cells in melanoma (dated 2022 in TCRdb). Library creation used the immunoSEQ multiplex PCR assay. In TCRdb, the immuneACCESS table is reduced to in-frame sequences with V and J assigned. These tables do not hold every clone; where another copy was compared, an unresolved V gene accounts for under half, and the others remain unexplained. A total of 8,500 to 14,000 clones appear in this sample, approximately 70% of them only once. The ten largest make up 12% of the sample. Material for sequencing was cells from a culture (not recorded whether cultured in vitro). The receptors shown here come from a human donor with melanoma.

This clone is large (0.1 to 1%). This chain connects TRBV14 to TRBJ2-7; perhaps TRBD1 as D (7 bases). The CDR3 covers 16 residues. V was trimmed by 1 base and J by 6 bases, leaving 19 bases between them. In germline, CDR1 is SGHDN, CDR2 FVKESK. CDR3 sequence reads: CASSQVWRGRLAEQYF. The DNA for the CDR3 is TGTGCCAGCAGCCAAGTTTGGAGGGGGCGCTTGGCCGAGCAGTACTTC.

CDR3 bases: TGCGCCAGCAGCCAAGACCTCTGGCCAGGGGATACGCAGTATTTT. It codes for CASSQDLWPGDTQYF. V is TRBV4-1 and J is TRBJ2-3, with D tentatively TRBD1 (5 bases). This CDR3 is built from 15 residues. V lost 0 bases and J lost 6, with 13 bases in between. Germline CDR1 and CDR2: MGHRA and YSYEKL.

V and J are TRBV6-5 and TRBJ1-1, with 8 bases that match TRBD1. CDR1 is MNHEY, CDR2 SVGAGI, per germline. CDR3 length: 15 residues. V lost 2 bases to trimming and J lost 6 bases; unmatched junction nucleotides: 8. The CDR3 protein is CASSYIRQGWSEAFF. The CDR3 coding sequence is TGTGCCAGCAGTTACATCAGACAGGGGTGGTCTGAAGCTTTCTTT.

The chain carries TRBV29-1 and TRBJ2-3; TRBD2 matches at 8 bases. Germline V gene sequence: CDR1 SQVTM, CDR2 ANQGSEA. J was trimmed by 14 bases and V by 4 bases; bases with no gene match: 17. The CDR3 is made up of 14 amino acids. CDR3 loop: CSVAGAGGRGRRYF. CDR3 DNA: TGCAGCGTTGCCGGGGCGGGGGGCCGGGGAAGGAGGTATTTT.

V gene TRBV6-6 combines with J gene TRBJ2-2, with unresolved D. The CDR3 is 14 amino acids. V gave up 6 bases and J gave up 5 bases, with 13 bases separating them. Germline assignment: CDR1 MNHNY and CDR2 SVGAGI (reference sequence). The CDR3 is CASSQRQGTGELFF. DNA for the CDR3: TGTGCCAGCAGCCAGCGACAAGGAACCGGGGAGCTGTTTTTT.

This chain uses TRBV4-2 with TRBJ2-7, with D possibly called TRBD1 or TRBD2 (5 bases each). V lost 3 bases, J lost 0 bases, and 12 bases lay in between. This CDR3 has 15 amino acids. CDR1 is LGHNA and CDR2 is YNFKEQ in the germline V gene. The CDR3 here is CASSQFRDHSYEQYF. For the CDR3, the DNA is TGTGCCAGCAGCCAGTTCCGGGACCACTCCTACGAGCAGTACTTC.

This chain links TRBV18 with TRBJ2-7; 8 bases are a match to TRBD1. Trimming removed 2 bases from V and 0 bases from J; junction bases left unmatched: 3. The CDR3 runs to 15 residues. CDR1 is KGHSH, CDR2 LQKENI, per germline. CDR3 nucleotides: TGTGCCAGCTCACCAGGACAGGGATTCTCCTACGAGCAGTACTTC. Translation gives CASSPGQGFSYEQYF.

V usage is TRBV2 and J usage is TRBJ1-1, with a possible D match to TRBD1 (5 bases). Germline lookup yields CDR1 SNHLY and CDR2 FYNNEI. The CDR3 has 14 amino acids. V dropped 8 bases and J dropped 4 bases, with 17 bases sitting between them. CDR3 residues: CASEIRGGGTEAFF. For the CDR3, the DNA is TGTGCCAGCGAAATTCGGGGCGGTGGCACTGAAGCTTTCTTT.

The chain couples TRBV30 to TRBJ2-5; 10 bases match TRBD1. This CDR3 is built from 15 residues. Germline values: CDR1 GTSNPN, CDR2 SVGIG (reference sequence). Trimming at V came to 0 bases and at J to 5 bases, leaving 6 bases not matched to a gene. The CDR3 sequence is CAWSVRDRGIETQYF. CDR3 sequence (DNA): TGTGCCTGGAGTGTACGGGACAGGGGAATCGAGACCCAGTACTTC. The full variable domain, completed using reference TRBV30 and TRBJ2-5, is SQTIHQWPATLVQPVGSPLSLECTVEGTSNPNLYWYRQAAGRGLQLLFYSVGIGQISSEVPQNLSASRPQDRQFILSSKKLLLSDSGFYLCAWSVRDRGIETQYFGPGTRLLVL.

This clone showed up just a few times. Other DNA sequences from this sample encode an identical CDR3 as well. V is TRBV7-9 and J is TRBJ1-5, with 7 positions matching TRBD1. V gave up 5 bases and J gave up 6 bases; unmatched junction bases: 7. CDR1 is SEHNR and CDR2 is FQNEAQ in the germline V gene (reference sequence). The CDR3 consists of 14 residues. The CDR3 DNA sequence: TGTGCCAGCAGCGTGGAGGGGGCTGCTCAGCCCCAGCATTTT. Encoded protein: CASSVEGAAQPQHF.

This clone has a handful of counts. V usage is TRBV2 and J usage is TRBJ1-1, with TRBD1 identical over 7 bases. V was clipped by 8 bases and J by 5 bases; unmatched bases: 8. This CDR3 is built from 13 residues. Germline CDR1 is SNHLY and CDR2 is FYNNEI. The CDR3 sequence is CASVQGVWTEAFF. The CDR3 region has the DNA TGTGCCAGCGTTCAGGGGGTATGGACTGAAGCTTTCTTT.

This chain uses TRBV7-2 with TRBJ2-1; 9 nucleotides match TRBD1. Germline CDR1 SGHTA, CDR2 FQGNSA. CDR3 length: 17 residues. Trimming took 1 base from V and 8 from J; bases not matched to a gene: 12. The CDR3 here is CASSLGPGQGARDEQFF. The CDR3 nucleotides are TGTGCCAGCAGCTTAGGGCCGGGACAGGGAGCGAGGGATGAGCAGTTCTTC.

The V gene is TRBV5-6, the J gene TRBJ1-5; D unclear. The germline V gene encodes CDR1 SGHDT and CDR2 YYEEEE. Trimming left V 6 bases short and J 0 bases short, with 13 bases between. The CDR3 loop spans 15 amino acids. In nucleotides, the CDR3 is TGTGCCAGCACCGCCTGTTTGTATAGCAATCAGCCCCAGCATTTT. Its translation: CASTACLYSNQPQHF.

V gene TRBV4-2 combines with J gene TRBJ1-2; D may be TRBD1 (5 bases). The CDR3 runs to 16 residues. The ends were cut back, 5 bases at V and 2 bases at J, with 18 bases in the middle. Germline V gene lookup returns CDR1 LGHNA and CDR2 YNFKEQ. The CDR3 loop is CASSLEVGAANYGYTF. The CDR3 DNA follows: TGTGCCAGCAGCTTGGAAGTTGGGGCCGCCAACTATGGCTACACCTTC.

For the CDR3, the DNA is TGCGCCAGCAGCCGCGGACAGGCCACACCTAATGAAAAACTGTTTTTT. As protein: CASSRGQATPNEKLFF. The V gene is TRBV4-1, the J gene TRBJ1-4; 7 bases are a match to TRBD1. The V gene's germline CDR1 is MGHRA and CDR2 YSYEKL. This CDR3 comprises 16 residues. J lost 3 bases, V lost 4 bases, and 8 bases had no gene match.

The chain has TRBV5-1 and TRBJ2-3; possible D gene TRBD2, 6 bases. This CDR3 contains 14 residues. Germline CDR1 reads SGHRS; CDR2 reads YFSETQ. V was trimmed by 6 bases and J by 5 bases, leaving 16 bases between them. This CDR3 is CASNMEGSGDTQYF. CDR3 nucleotides: TGCGCCAGCAACATGGAGGGTTCGGGAGATACGCAGTATTTT.

This clone has a single count. As DNA, the CDR3 is TGTGCCAGCAGCTCATACATGAACACTGAAGCTTTCTTT. Protein product: CASSSYMNTEAFF. The rearrangement joins TRBV5-4 to TRBJ1-1; the D is unclear. Deletions cut 3 bases from V and 0 bases from J, with 6 bases between. Germline V gene data show CDR1 as SGHNT and CDR2 as YYREEE (reference sequence). The CDR3 covers 13 residues.

The rearrangement links TRBV9 to TRBJ2-3; the D gene is possibly TRBD1 (8 bases). The CDR3 length is 14 residues. Germline values: CDR1 SGDLS, CDR2 YYNGEE. Trimming removed 3 bases at V and 3 bases at J, with 11 bases between. The CDR3 DNA reads as TGTGCCAGCAGCGAGCGGGACAGGACAGATACGCAGTATTTT. This sequence encodes CASSERDRTDTQYF.

The chain couples TRBV9 to TRBJ2-3; D uncertain. CDR3 length equals 14 residues. V lost 7 bases, J lost 5 bases, and 17 bases lay in between. Looked up from germline, CDR1 is SGDLS and CDR2 is YYNGEE. The CDR3 DNA reads TGTGCCAGCTCCCGGAACTCTCGCGGAGATACGCAGTATTTT. This codes for CASSRNSRGDTQYF.

This clone counts as medium-sized. The V gene is TRBV11-2, the J gene TRBJ1-2, with unresolved D. Looked up from germline, CDR1 is SGHAT and CDR2 is FQNNGV. The CDR3 totals 13 residues. The ends were cut back, 0 bases at V and 3 bases at J, with 5 bases in the middle. The CDR3: CASSLDRYYGYTF. DNA for the CDR3: TGTGCCAGCAGCTTAGACAGATACTATGGCTACACCTTC. Variable domain in full (rest from reference TRBV11-2 and TRBJ1-2): EAGVAQSPRYKIIEKRQSVAFWCNPISGHATLYWYQQILGQGPKLLIQFQNNGVVDDSQLPKDRFSAERLKGVDSTLKIQPAKLEDSAVYLCASSLDRYYGYTFGSGTRLTVV.

The chain links TRBV6-1 to TRBJ1-2; a weak D match, TRBD1 (6 bases). The germline CDR1 and CDR2 sequences are MNHNS and SASEGT. The CDR3 sequence is 16 residues long. Between the trimmed V and J ends, which lost 0 bases and 0 bases, there was a span of 11 bases. In nucleotides, the CDR3 is TGTGCCAGCAGTGAAGCGGGACAAGGTGCTAACTATGGCTACACCTTC. Amino acids: CASSEAGQGANYGYTF.

The chain is built from TRBV6-1 and TRBJ1-2, with D uncertain. The V end lost 3 bases, the J end lost 8 bases, and 10 bases lay between the germline ends. The CDR3 has 12 amino acids. Per the germline V gene, CDR1 is MNHNS and CDR2 is SASEGT. The DNA of the CDR3 is TGTGCCAGCAGTGATAGGTTGGACGGCTACACCTTC. This translates into CASSDRLDGYTF.

V gene TRBV5-6 combines with J gene TRBJ1-2; perhaps TRBD1 as D (5 bases). The germline gives CDR1 SGHDT, CDR2 YYEEEE. The length of the CDR3 is 15 residues. V shed 2 bases and J shed 2 bases, with 13 bases lying between them. The CDR3 here is CASSLSARDNYGYTF. DNA for the CDR3: TGTGCCAGCAGCTTATCAGCACGGGACAACTATGGCTACACCTTC.

The rearrangement links TRBV2 to TRBJ1-3, with D tentatively TRBD1 (6 bases). Germline-derived CDR1 and CDR2 are SNHLY and FYNNEI. V lost 6 bases, J lost 4 bases, and 16 bases lay in between. The CDR3 runs 15 residues. The CDR3 nucleotides are TGTGCCAGCAGGGCACAGGGAACTGTCGGAAACACCATATATTTT. Residues: CASRAQGTVGNTIYF.

This clone was observed once. V usage is TRBV4-1 and J usage is TRBJ2-4, with a weak D call TRBD1 (5 bases). Per the germline V gene, CDR1 is MGHRA and CDR2 is YSYEKL. The CDR3 is 18 amino acids. The ends were cut back, 0 bases at V and 3 bases at J, with 18 bases in the middle. This chain's CDR3 is CASSQERSARVYKNIQYF. The CDR3 nucleotides are TGCGCCAGCAGCCAAGAAAGATCCGCCAGGGTGTACAAAAACATTCAGTACTTC.

V and J are TRBV15 and TRBJ2-6, with 10 bases aligning to TRBD1. Germline CDR1 and CDR2: LNHNV and YYDKDF (reference sequence). J was trimmed by 2 bases and V by 0 bases; bases with no gene match: 10. This CDR3 is built from 20 residues. In nucleotides, the CDR3 is TGTGCCACCAGCAGAGAGACGGACAGGGGGTTGGTCGCTGGGGCCAACGTCCTGACTTTC. It encodes CATSRETDRGLVAGANVLTF.

V and J are TRBV7-9 and TRBJ2-5; D gene ambiguous. Germline loops: CDR1 SEHNR, CDR2 FQNEAQ (reference sequence). The CDR3 contains 12 residues. Trimming stripped 2 bases from V and 4 bases from J, with 5 bases between. The CDR3 is CASSLSLETQYF. As DNA, the CDR3 is TGTGCCAGCAGCTTATCATTAGAGACCCAGTACTTC.

The chain links TRBV5-1 to TRBJ2-3; D might be TRBD1 (6 bases). CDR1 is SGHRS and CDR2 is YFSETQ in the germline V gene. CDR3 length: 15 amino acids. The ends were cut back, 6 bases at V and 1 base at J, with 15 bases in the middle. CDR3 bases: TGCGCCAGCACTTTGACAGGAATGGGCACAGATACGCAGTATTTT. Residues: CASTLTGMGTDTQYF.